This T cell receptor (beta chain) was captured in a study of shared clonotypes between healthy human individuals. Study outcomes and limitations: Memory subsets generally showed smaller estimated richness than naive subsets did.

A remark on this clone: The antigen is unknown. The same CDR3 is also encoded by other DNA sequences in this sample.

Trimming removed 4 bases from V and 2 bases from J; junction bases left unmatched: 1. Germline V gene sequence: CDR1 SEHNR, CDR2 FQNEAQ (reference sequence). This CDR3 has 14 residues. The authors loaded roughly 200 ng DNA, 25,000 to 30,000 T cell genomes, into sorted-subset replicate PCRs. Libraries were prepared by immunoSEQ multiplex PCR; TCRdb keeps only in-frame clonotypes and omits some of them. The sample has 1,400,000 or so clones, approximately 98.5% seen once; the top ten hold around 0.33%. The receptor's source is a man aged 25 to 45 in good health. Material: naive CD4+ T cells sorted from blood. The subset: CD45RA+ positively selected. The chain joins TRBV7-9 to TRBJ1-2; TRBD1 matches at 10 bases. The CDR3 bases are TGTGCCAGCAGCTCGACAGGGGGCAACTATGGCTACACCTTC. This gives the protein CASSSTGGNYGYTF.